This entry describes one TCR beta chain. Germline CDR1 is MNHEY and CDR2 is SVGAGI. The CDR3 has 11 amino acids. Trimming shortened V by 8 bases and J by 6 bases, and 7 bases separated the two germline ends. A second PCR of about 7 to 11 cycles used a sample-barcoded 5' primer and a J-beta primer mix. Each CDR3 protein gets one entry after TCRdb re-called the 5' RACE reads with MiXCR. This table holds 630,000 or so distinct CDR3 sequences, approximately 30% found once. Each donor had approximately 10 milliliters of peripheral blood drawn. The sample comes from a study of blood T cells in healthy people across ages.

The chain uses TRBV6-5 and TRBJ2-2, with D tentatively TRBD2 (6 bases). The receptor's source is a woman older than 75 in good health. The sequencing sample was made of blood. The CDR3 loop reads CASRRAGELFF. CDR3 nucleotides: TGTGCCAGCCGGAGGGCCGGGGAGCTGTTTTTT.